The 31 T cell receptor beta chains below come from one sample, sequenced in a study of CD8+ T cells in alopecia areata. RNA was isolated and reverse transcribed to cDNA, the sequencing template. Here immunoSEQ multiplex PCR was the method, and the copy in TCRdb shows in-frame clones only, minus some. This table has more than 200,000 clones, about 68% appearing once. The material sequenced was CD4+ T cells sorted from blood, taken at week 0. Receptors were obtained from a human donor with alopecia areata.

CDR3 in amino acids: CSVLGEANTGELFF. CDR3 sequence (DNA): TGCAGCGTTTTAGGGGAGGCGAACACCGGGGAGCTGTTTTTT. J is TRBJ2-2 and V is TRBV29-1, with D maybe TRBD2 (6 bases). The CDR3 is 14 residues long. The V end lost 5 bases, the J end lost 0 bases, and 10 bases lay between the germline ends. CDR1 and CDR2 (germline): SQVTM, ANQGSEA.

The chain links TRBV19 to TRBJ1-1; 9 bases are shared with TRBD1. The V segment lost 3 bases and the J segment 4 bases; nucleotides outside the gene matches: 15. The germline V gene has CDR1 LNHDA and CDR2 SQIVND (reference sequence). This CDR3 has 18 residues. Here the CDR3 reads CASSIRTGTGLLGTEAFF. The CDR3 DNA follows: TGTGCCAGTAGTATCCGAACCGGGACAGGGTTGTTGGGCACTGAAGCTTTCTTT.

The rearrangement links TRBV9 to TRBJ1-4; TRBD1 matches 7 bases. The CDR3 contains 16 residues. Trimming at V came to 4 bases and at J to 7 bases, leaving 13 bases not matched to a gene. Germline V gene data show CDR1 as SGDLS and CDR2 as YYNGEE. DNA for the CDR3: TGTGCCAGCAGCCCCTCCGGGAGACAGGGTGGTGAAAAACTGTTTTTT. This translates into CASSPSGRQGGEKLFF.

The V gene is TRBV2, the J gene TRBJ2-3; D may match TRBD1 or TRBD2 (5 bases each). The CDR3 runs to 16 residues. CDR1 and CDR2 (germline): SNHLY, FYNNEI. Trimming removed 2 bases from V and 0 bases from J, with 12 bases in between. The CDR3 spells CASSERRGPSTDTQYF. For the CDR3, the DNA is TGTGCCAGCAGTGAACGTCGGGGCCCTAGCACAGATACGCAGTATTTT.

V and J are TRBV6-6 and TRBJ1-2; D is undetermined. The V end was cut by 2 bases, the J end by 8 bases, with 9 bases between. The germline gives CDR1 MNHNY, CDR2 SVGAGI (reference sequence). The CDR3 has 12 residues. CDR3 residues: CASSYERAGYTF. The CDR3 DNA sequence: TGTGCCAGCAGTTACGAGAGGGCGGGCTACACCTTC.

The V gene is TRBV5-4, the J gene TRBJ2-5, with D perhaps matching TRBD1 or TRBD2 (6 bases each). V was pared by 1 base and J by 1 base, with 14 bases between. The CDR3 sequence is 16 residues long. Germline CDR1 and CDR2: SGHNT and YYREEE (reference sequence). DNA of the CDR3: TGTGCCAGCAGCTTGTGGGGGCGGGGCAGCCAAGAGACCCAGTACTTC. As protein: CASSLWGRGSQETQYF.

The chain recombines TRBV27 with TRBJ2-5; D could derive from TRBD1 or TRBD2 (5 bases each). The CDR3 has 12 amino acids. Trimming removed 7 bases from V and 7 bases from J, with 13 bases in between. Germline-derived CDR1 and CDR2 are MNHEY and SMNVEV (reference sequence). CDR3 in DNA: TGTGCCAGCACCACCCCGAGGGGGACCCAGTACTTC. Encoded protein: CASTTPRGTQYF.

V gene TRBV5-5 combines with J gene TRBJ2-3; 7 bases are shared with TRBD2. The CDR3 totals 15 residues. Germline V gives CDR1 SGHKS, CDR2 YYEKEE (reference sequence). Trimming cost V 1 base and J 0 bases; bases outside gene matches: 2. The chain's CDR3 is CASSLLRGSTDTQYF. The DNA of the CDR3 is TGTGCCAGCAGCTTGTTGCGGGGGAGCACAGATACGCAGTATTTT. Supplemented by reference TRBV5-5 and TRBJ2-3, the full variable domain reads DAGVTQSPTHLIKTRGQQVTLRCSPISGHKSVSWYQQVLGQGPQFIFQYYEKEERGRGNFPDRFSARQFPNYSSELNVNALLLGDSALYLCASSLLRGSTDTQYFGPGTRLTVL.

The chain links TRBV5-1 to TRBJ2-4; D gene ambiguous. Germline V gene sequence: CDR1 SGHRS, CDR2 YFSETQ. V was trimmed by 2 bases and J by 5 bases, leaving 14 bases between them. The CDR3 runs to 15 residues. Here the CDR3 DNA reads TGCGCCAGCAGCTTTGGCCCGGGCCACGAAAACATTCAGTACTTC. Protein product: CASSFGPGHENIQYF.

The chain has TRBV29-1 and TRBJ1-2; D gene unclear. Looked up from germline, CDR1 is SQVTM and CDR2 is ANQGSEA. The CDR3 consists of 11 residues. Trimming removed 6 bases from V and 1 base from J, with 6 bases in between. The DNA for the CDR3 is TGCAGCGTAGGGTTTAACTATGGCTACACCTTC. This encodes CSVGFNYGYTF.

This clone has a handful of counts. The chain carries TRBV5-1 and TRBJ2-1; possibly TRBD1 for D (5 bases). The CDR3 is 12 amino acids. V was cut by 5 bases and J by 4 bases, with 7 bases left in between. Germline lookup yields CDR1 SGHRS and CDR2 YFSETQ. The CDR3 reads CASSTGYNEQFF. The CDR3 DNA is TGCGCCAGCAGTACAGGATACAATGAGCAGTTCTTC.

CDR3 nucleotide sequence: TGTGCCAGCAGCCAGGCTGCCCGGGCCGCCAATTACGAGCAGTACTTC. Translating it yields CASSQAARAANYEQYF. The gene calls are TRBV4-2 and TRBJ2-7; no reliable D call. In germline, CDR1 is LGHNA, CDR2 YNFKEQ. The CDR3 is made up of 16 amino acids. Deletions cut 3 bases from V and 4 bases from J, with 19 bases between.

The chain links TRBV29-1 to TRBJ2-1; the match to TRBD2 covers 10 bases. CDR1 SQVTM and CDR2 ANQGSEA come from the germline V gene. CDR3 size: 14 residues. Trimming removed 2 bases from V and 4 bases from J; junction bases left unmatched: 2. In DNA, the CDR3 is TGCAGCGTTGAAACAGCGGGGGGGTACAATGAGCAGTTCTTC. This sequence encodes CSVETAGGYNEQFF.

This chain connects TRBV5-6 to TRBJ2-2; D is undetermined. The germline gives CDR1 SGHDT, CDR2 YYEEEE. The CDR3 is 17 amino acids. The V and J ends lost 2 bases and 2 bases respectively, with 16 bases between them. The CDR3 spells CASSLGWRSSNTGELFF. In DNA form, the CDR3 reads TGTGCCAGCAGCTTAGGCTGGCGGAGTTCAAACACCGGGGAGCTGTTTTTT. Full variable domain (rest looked up from reference TRBV5-6 and TRBJ2-2): DAGVTQSPTHLIKTRGQQVTLRCSPKSGHDTVSWYQQALGQGPQFIFQYYEEEERQRGNFPDRFSGHQFPNYSSELNVNALLLGDSALYLCASSLGWRSSNTGELFFGEGSRLTVL.

The chain combines TRBV30 with TRBJ2-5; the match to TRBD2 covers 7 bases. The CDR3 has 10 residues. Per germline, CDR1 GTSNPN and CDR2 SVGIG (reference sequence). J gave up 13 bases and V 1 base, and 3 bases lay outside the gene matches. Here the CDR3 reads CAWSEAGMYF. The DNA of the CDR3 is TGTGCCTGGAGTGAAGCGGGGATGTACTTC.

The rearrangement links TRBV5-1 to TRBJ2-7; D is ambiguous. The CDR3 sequence is 13 residues long. The germline V and J ends were trimmed by 2 bases and 2 bases, with 8 bases remaining between them. Germline V gene lookup returns CDR1 SGHRS and CDR2 YFSETQ. The CDR3 spells CASSLEFTYEQYF. DNA for the CDR3: TGCGCCAGCAGCTTAGAGTTTACCTACGAGCAGTACTTC.

V usage is TRBV10-3 and J usage is TRBJ2-7, with TRBD2 matching over 14 bases. This CDR3 has 16 residues. J lost 3 bases, V lost 10 bases, and 11 bases had no gene match. Germline V gene lookup returns CDR1 ENHRY and CDR2 SYGVKD. The CDR3 is CATAGTSGGRGYEQYF. DNA of the CDR3: TGTGCCACCGCCGGGACTAGCGGGGGCCGGGGCTACGAGCAGTACTTC.

The chain carries TRBV15 and TRBJ2-2; D not certain. Germline-derived CDR1 and CDR2 are LNHNV and YYDKDF (reference sequence). This CDR3 comprises 13 residues. The V and J ends lost 0 bases and 5 bases respectively, with 4 bases between them. CDR3 sequence reads: CATSRDRTGELFF. The CDR3 nucleotides are TGTGCCACCAGCAGAGATCGTACCGGGGAGCTGTTTTTT.

The chain uses TRBV4-3 and TRBJ2-3, with D possibly matching TRBD2 (5 bases). The germline V and J ends were trimmed by 4 bases and 2 bases, with 13 bases remaining between them. The germline gives CDR1 LGHNA, CDR2 YSLEER. CDR3 length equals 15 residues. The CDR3 reads CASSPDWIATDTQYF. The CDR3 coding sequence is TGCGCCAGCAGCCCGGACTGGATAGCCACAGATACGCAGTATTTT.

The CDR3: CSVELASQTQYF. CDR3 sequence (DNA): TGCAGCGTTGAACTAGCTAGTCAGACCCAGTACTTC. The gene calls are TRBV29-1 and TRBJ2-5; possible D gene TRBD2, 5 bases. The CDR3 runs to 12 residues. CDR1 and CDR2 from the germline V gene are SQVTM and ANQGSEA. Trimming stripped 2 bases from V and 6 bases from J, with 10 bases between.

The chain joins TRBV5-1 to TRBJ2-1, with 9 bases lining up with TRBD1. This CDR3 is built from 16 residues. V was pared by 2 bases and J by 6 bases, with 9 bases of the junction left unmatched. The germline V gene has CDR1 SGHRS and CDR2 YFSETQ. In nucleotides, the CDR3 is TGCGCCAGCAGCTTTACTCCGGGACAGGGATCCAATGAGCAGTTCTTC. Protein: CASSFTPGQGSNEQFF. Variable domain in full (rest from reference TRBV5-1 and TRBJ2-1): KAGVTQTPRYLIKTRGQQVTLSCSPISGHRSVSWYQQTPGQGLQFLFEYFSETQRNKGNFPGRFSGRQFSNSRSEMNVSTLELGDSALYLCASSFTPGQGSNEQFFGPGTRLTVL.

The J gene is TRBJ2-7, the V gene TRBV30; TRBD1 matches at 7 bases. The CDR3 sequence is 14 residues long. V shed 2 bases and J 5 bases; nucleotides not matched to a gene: 9. The germline CDR1 and CDR2 sequences are GTSNPN and SVGIG (reference sequence). The CDR3 nucleotides read TGTGCCTGGAGTCCTAAGCTAGGGGGCCACGAGCAGTACTTC. It is translated as CAWSPKLGGHEQYF.

This clone was seen once. V gene TRBV9 combines with J gene TRBJ1-2, with 8 bases aligning to TRBD1. Germline-derived CDR1 and CDR2 are SGDLS and YYNGEE. Trimming cost V 3 bases and J 7 bases; bases outside gene matches: 8. The CDR3 loop spans 14 amino acids. The DNA of the CDR3 is TGTGCCAGCAGCGCCGCAGGGGGCGCGGGTGGCTACACCTTC. This gives the protein CASSAAGGAGGYTF.

As concerns this clone: This sample also contains other DNA sequences that code for the same CDR3. The rearrangement links TRBV30 to TRBJ2-5, with D unresolved. Trimming left V 0 bases short and J 2 bases short, with 1 base between. In germline, CDR1 is GTSNPN, CDR2 SVGIG (reference sequence). This CDR3 contains 11 residues. CDR3 sequence (DNA): TGTGCCTGGAGTGTGCAAGAGACCCAGTACTTC. Translated, it gives CAWSVQETQYF.

This clone was picked up a small number of times. The chain employs TRBV7-2 and TRBJ2-7; 7 nucleotides align to TRBD1. Trimming at V came to 5 bases and at J to 6 bases, leaving 7 bases not matched to a gene. CDR1 is SGHTA and CDR2 is FQGNSA in the germline V gene. This CDR3 region has 13 residues. Written as DNA, the CDR3 is TGTGCCAGCAGCCTAGGACGACAGGGCGAGCAGTACTTC. Amino acid sequence: CASSLGRQGEQYF.

Only a few counts were recorded for this clone. V is TRBV29-1 and J is TRBJ2-7; D call uncertain. With 4 bases removed from V and 3 bases from J, the gap between germline ends came to 13 bases. The CDR3 has 13 residues. CDR1 is SQVTM, CDR2 ANQGSEA, per germline. This CDR3 reads CSVVEPRIYEQYF. CDR3 in DNA: TGCAGCGTTGTAGAACCACGGATCTACGAGCAGTACTTC.

This clone was observed a handful of times. The chain recombines TRBV5-1 with TRBJ2-7; no clear D gene. Germline V gives CDR1 SGHRS, CDR2 YFSETQ. V was trimmed by 4 bases and J by 2 bases, leaving 13 bases between them. There are 14 residues in the CDR3. The CDR3, as DNA: TGCGCCAGCAGCCCGGACGGCGCGACCTACGAGCAGTACTTC. It codes for CASSPDGATYEQYF. Full variable domain (outside the CDR3, taken from reference TRBV5-1 and TRBJ2-7): KAGVTQTPRYLIKTRGQQVTLSCSPISGHRSVSWYQQTPGQGLQFLFEYFSETQRNKGNFPGRFSGRQFSNSRSEMNVSTLELGDSALYLCASSPDGATYEQYFGPGTRLTVT.

The chain is built from TRBV2 and TRBJ1-5, with TRBD1 identical over 7 bases. Losses at the gene ends were 5 bases for V and 7 bases for J; bases not matched to a gene: 8. CDR3 length equals 14 residues. Germline V gene lookup returns CDR1 SNHLY and CDR2 FYNNEI. In nucleotides, the CDR3 is TGTGCCAGCAGTCCCCAGGGGGGAGGCCAGCCCCAGCATTTT. Amino acid sequence: CASSPQGGGQPQHF.

CDR3 coding DNA: TGCAGCGTGCTTGGGACCACAGGGTACGAGCAGTACTTC. It codes for CSVLGTTGYEQYF. The chain carries TRBV29-1 and TRBJ2-7, with D maybe TRBD1 (6 bases). The germline V gene has CDR1 SQVTM and CDR2 ANQGSEA. The CDR3 totals 13 residues. V was clipped by 6 bases and J by 4 bases, with 16 bases between them.

The rearrangement joins TRBV4-3 to TRBJ2-3; D ambiguous. The CDR3 has 13 residues. The V end was cut by 4 bases, the J end by 3 bases, with 8 bases between. Germline CDR1 and CDR2: LGHNA and YSLEER. CDR3 protein: CASSRVGTDTQYF. The CDR3, as DNA: TGCGCCAGCAGCCGGGTCGGAACAGATACGCAGTATTTT.

The CDR3 reads CAWSLNRGPIGGYTF. The CDR3 DNA is TGTGCCTGGAGCCTCAACAGGGGGCCCATTGGTGGCTACACCTTC. The genes are TRBV30 and TRBJ1-2; TRBD1 aligns across 9 bases. Trimming cost V 3 bases and J 7 bases; bases outside gene matches: 12. The CDR3 covers 15 residues. Germline-derived CDR1 and CDR2 are GTSNPN and SVGIG (reference sequence).